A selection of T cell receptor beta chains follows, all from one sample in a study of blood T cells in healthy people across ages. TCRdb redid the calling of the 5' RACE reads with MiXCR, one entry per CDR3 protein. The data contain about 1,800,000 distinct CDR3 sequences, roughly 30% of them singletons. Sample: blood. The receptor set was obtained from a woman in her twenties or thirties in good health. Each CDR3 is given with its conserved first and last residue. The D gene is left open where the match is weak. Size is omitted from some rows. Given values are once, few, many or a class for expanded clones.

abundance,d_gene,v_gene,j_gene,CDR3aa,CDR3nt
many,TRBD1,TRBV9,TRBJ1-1,CASRPVGQGNTEAFF,TGTGCCAGCAGACCCGTTGGACAGGGTAACACTGAAGCTTTCTTT
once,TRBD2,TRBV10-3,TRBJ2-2,CAISGTSGSPGELLF,TGTGCCATCAGTGGCACTAGCGGGAGTCCCGGGGAGCTGCTTTTT
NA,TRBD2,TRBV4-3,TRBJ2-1,CASSQENQAGGRGYNEQFF,TGCGCCAGCAGCCAAGAGAATCAAGCGGGAGGGCGGGGGTACAATGAGCAGTTCTTC
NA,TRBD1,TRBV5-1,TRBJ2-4,CASSAGQGGVQYF,TGCGCCAGCAGCGCGGGACAGGGCGGCGTTCAGTACTTC
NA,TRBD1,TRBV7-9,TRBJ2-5,CAIQGRRETQYF,TGTGCCATACAGGGGCGTCGTGAGACCCAGTACTTC
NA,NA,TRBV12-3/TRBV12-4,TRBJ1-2,CASSGTQTRDYGYTF,TGTGCCAGCAGTGGGACTCAGACCCGGGATTATGGCTACACCTTC
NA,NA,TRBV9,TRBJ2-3,CASSKAPSRVTDTQYF,TGTGCCAGCAGTAAAGCTCCTAGCAGAGTGACAGATACGCAGTATTTT
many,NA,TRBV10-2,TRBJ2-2,CASSESSNTGELFF,TGCGCCAGCAGTGAGTCCTCGAACACCGGGGAGCTGTTTTTT
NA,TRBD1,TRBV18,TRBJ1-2,CASSRDSTNYGYTF,TGTGCCAGCTCACGGGACAGCACTAACTATGGCTACACCTTC
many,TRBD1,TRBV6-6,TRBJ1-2,CASTPVRDSPNGYTF,TGTGCCAGCACCCCCGTACGGGACAGCCCGAATGGCTACACCTTC
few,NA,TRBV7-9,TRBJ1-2,CASSLARVGGGYTF,TGTGCCAGCAGCTTAGCCAGGGTCGGGGGTGGCTACACCTTC
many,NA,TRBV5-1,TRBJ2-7,CASSWGLLYEQYF,TGCGCCAGCAGTTGGGGTCTTTTGTACGAGCAGTACTTC
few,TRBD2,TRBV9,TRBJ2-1,CASSAGLAGLWEQFF,TGTGCCAGCAGCGCGGGACTAGCGGGGCTCTGGGAGCAGTTCTTC
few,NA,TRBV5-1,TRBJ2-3,CASSLASGVTTDTQYF,TGCGCCAGCAGCTTGGCCTCGGGGGTAACGACAGATACGCAGTATTTT
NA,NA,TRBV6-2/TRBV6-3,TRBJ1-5,CASTSGANSNQPQHF,TGTGCCAGCACTTCAGGGGCGAATAGCAATCAGCCCCAGCATTTT
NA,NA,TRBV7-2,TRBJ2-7,CASSLDNRGRYPYEQYF,TGTGCCAGCAGCTTAGATAATAGGGGCCGCTACCCCTACGAGCAGTACTTC
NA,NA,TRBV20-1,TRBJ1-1,CSARDQLRATFNTEAFF,TGCAGTGCTAGAGATCAATTAAGGGCTACCTTTAACACTGAAGCTTTCTTT
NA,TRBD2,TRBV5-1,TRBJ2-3,CASSSAAGGPDTQYF,TGCGCCAGCAGCTCGGCAGCGGGGGGGCCGGATACGCAGTATTTT
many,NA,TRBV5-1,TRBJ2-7,CASSLGRQSSYEQYF,TGCGCCAGCAGCTTGGGGCGTCAAAGCTCCTACGAGCAGTACTTC
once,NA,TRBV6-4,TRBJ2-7,CASSDPLHRDTSSYEQYF,TGTGCCAGCAGTGACCCCCTACACCGGGACACAAGCTCCTACGAGCAGTACTTC
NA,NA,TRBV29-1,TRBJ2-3,CSVEGGAGTDTQYF,TGCAGCGTTGAAGGGGGGGCGGGCACAGATACGCAGTATTTT
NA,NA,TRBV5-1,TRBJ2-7,CASSRDIPYEQYF,TGCGCCAGCAGCCGAGACATCCCCTACGAGCAGTACTTC
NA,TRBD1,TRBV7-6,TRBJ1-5,CASSSEGQGVTTQHF,TGTGCCAGCAGCTCGGAAGGACAGGGGGTCACGACCCAGCATTTT
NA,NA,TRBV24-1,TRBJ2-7,CATSDRDAGSYEQYF,TGTGCCACCAGTGACCGGGACGCAGGATCCTACGAGCAGTACTTC
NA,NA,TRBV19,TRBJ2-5,CASSDVSGETQYF,TGTGCCAGTAGTGACGTGAGTGGGGAGACCCAGTACTTC
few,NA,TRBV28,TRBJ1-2,CASSFWQTYGYTF,TGTGCCTCCTCATTTTGGCAGACATATGGCTACACCTTC
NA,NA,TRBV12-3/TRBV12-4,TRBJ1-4,CASSFVGFATNEKLFF,TGTGCCAGCAGTTTCGTGGGTTTTGCAACTAATGAAAAACTGTTTTTT
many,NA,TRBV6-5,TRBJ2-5,CASRVTGTGGETQYF,TGTGCCAGCAGGGTCACCGGGACGGGTGGGGAGACCCAGTACTTC
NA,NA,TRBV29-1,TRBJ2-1,CSVVGAGAYNEQFF,TGCAGCGTTGTAGGGGCTGGGGCCTACAATGAGCAGTTCTTC
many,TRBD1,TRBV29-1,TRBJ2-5,CSVATGAETQYF,TGCAGCGTTGCTACAGGGGCAGAGACCCAGTACTTC
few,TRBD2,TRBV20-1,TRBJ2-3,CSAKRAGGPPDTQYF,TGCAGTGCTAAGAGAGCGGGAGGGCCCCCAGATACGCAGTATTTT
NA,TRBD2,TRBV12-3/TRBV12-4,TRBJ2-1,CASSPSSGGARNEQSF,TGTGCCAGCAGCCCTTCTAGCGGGGGGGCTCGCAATGAGCAGTCCTTC
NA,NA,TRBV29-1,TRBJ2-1,CSRRTVYNEQFF,TGCAGCCGGAGGACAGTCTACAATGAGCAGTTCTTC
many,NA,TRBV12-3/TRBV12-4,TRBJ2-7,CASSLYSYHEQYF,TGTGCCAGCAGCCTATATAGCTACCACGAGCAGTACTTC
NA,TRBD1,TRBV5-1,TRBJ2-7,CVSSLLQGGYEQYF,TGCGTCAGCAGCTTGTTACAGGGGGGCTACGAGCAGTACTTC
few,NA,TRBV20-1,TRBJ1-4,CSAPPATNEKLFF,TGCAGTGCTCCCCCAGCAACTAATGAAAAACTGTTTTTT
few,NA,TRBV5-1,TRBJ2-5,CASSIPTAETQYF,TGCGCCAGCAGCATCCCGACGGCAGAGACCCAGTACTTC
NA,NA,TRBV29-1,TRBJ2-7,CSVEGFAGSSYGQYF,TGCAGCGTTGAAGGTTTTGCGGGTTCCTCCTACGGGCAGTACTTC
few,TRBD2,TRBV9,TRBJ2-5,CASSEGRAGVGETQYF,TGTGCCAGCAGCGAGGGACGAGCGGGAGTGGGTGAGACCCAGTACTTC
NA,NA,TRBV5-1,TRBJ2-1,CASSPGFWASNNEQFF,TGCGCCAGCAGCCCGGGTTTCTGGGCAAGTAACAATGAGCAGTTCTTC
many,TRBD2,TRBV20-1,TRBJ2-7,CSAGRGTSEYEQYF,TGCAGTGCTGGGAGGGGGACTAGCGAGTACGAGCAGTACTTC
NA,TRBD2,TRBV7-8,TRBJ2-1,CASFTPGLAVYEQFF,TGTGCCAGCTTTACACCGGGACTAGCGGTCTATGAGCAGTTCTTC
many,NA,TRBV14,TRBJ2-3,CASSQGPDTQYF,TGTGCCAGCAGCCAAGGTCCAGATACGCAGTATTTT
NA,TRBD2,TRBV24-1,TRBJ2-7,CATSDTASGVYEQYF,TGTGCCACCAGTGATACGGCTAGCGGGGTTTACGAGCAGTACTTC
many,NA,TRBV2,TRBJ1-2,CASTGQNYGYTF,TGTGCCAGCACGGGACAAAACTATGGCTACACCTTC
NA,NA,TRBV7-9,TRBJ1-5,CASSSTGGRDSNQPQHF,TGTGCCAGCAGCTCCACAGGAGGACGGGATAGCAATCAGCCCCAGCATTTT